The entry that follows covers one T cell receptor (beta chain) sequence. Using immunoSEQ multiplex PCR, the repertoire was profiled, and TCRdb retains in-frame clones only, with some absent. Of approximately 72,000 clones in the sample, 80% to 85% were seen once. This specimen belongs to a study of OX40 agonist ivuxolimab in advanced cancers. The CDR3 is 13 residues long. The germline CDR1 and CDR2 sequences are MNHEY and SMNVEV (reference sequence). V lost 6 bases, J lost 6 bases, and 12 bases lay in between. This receptor was identified in an adult with an advanced solid tumor such as melanoma, head and neck, liver or kidney cancer. Specimen: CD4+ or CD8+ T cells sorted from blood, collected in a trial of the OX40 agonist ivuxolimab. The J gene is TRBJ1-5, the V gene TRBV27; weak D call: TRBD1 (5 bases). CDR3 coding DNA: TGTGCCAGCAGCATCAGGGAAGGTCAGCCCCAGCATTTT. Protein sequence: CASSIREGQPQHF.